This T cell receptor beta chain was found in a study of response to subunit inactivated influenza vaccine. Study results and caveats: The authors suggested that few new T cells are recruited per seasonal influenza vaccination.

This CDR3 has 17 amino acids. CDR1 SGHTA and CDR2 FQGNSA come from the germline V gene. The junction had 13 bases not matched to a gene; V was cut back by 7 bases and J by 4 bases. As for this clonotype: No antigen is known for it.

TCRdb redid the calling of the RT-PCR reads with MiXCR, one entry per CDR3 protein. The sample includes about 800,000 distinct CDR3 sequences, over 20% seen only once; the top ten take roughly 10%. The genes are TRBV7-2 and TRBJ2-5; 12 positions match TRBD2. The sample was PBMCs from blood, taken around 5 days after vaccination. The source of this sequence is a man between 45 and 60 years old who received an inactivated influenza vaccine. CDR3 DNA: TGTGCCAGCATCAGAGGGGTGACTAGCGGGGGACGAGAGACCCAGTACTTC. Protein product: CASIRGVTSGGRETQYF.